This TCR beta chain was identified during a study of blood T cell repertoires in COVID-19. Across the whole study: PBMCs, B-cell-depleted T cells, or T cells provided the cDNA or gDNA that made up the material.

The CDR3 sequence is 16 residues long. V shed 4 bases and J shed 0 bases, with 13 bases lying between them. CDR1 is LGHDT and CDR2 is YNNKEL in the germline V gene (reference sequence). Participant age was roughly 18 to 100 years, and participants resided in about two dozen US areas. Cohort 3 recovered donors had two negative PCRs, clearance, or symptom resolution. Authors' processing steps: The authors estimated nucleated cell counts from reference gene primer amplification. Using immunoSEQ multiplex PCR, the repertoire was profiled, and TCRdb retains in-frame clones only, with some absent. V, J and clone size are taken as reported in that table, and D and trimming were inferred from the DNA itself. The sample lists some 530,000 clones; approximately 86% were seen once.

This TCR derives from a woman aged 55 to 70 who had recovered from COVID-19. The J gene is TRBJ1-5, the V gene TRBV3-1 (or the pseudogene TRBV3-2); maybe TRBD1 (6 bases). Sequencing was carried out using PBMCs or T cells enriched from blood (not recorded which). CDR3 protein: CASSLGTINSNQPQHF. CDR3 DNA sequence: TGTGCCAGCAGCCTCGGGACAATCAATAGCAATCAGCCCCAGCATTTT.